A selection of T cell receptor beta chains follows, all from one sample in a study of cytotoxic CD8 clonotypes in ibrutinib-treated CLL. Profiling relied on immunoSEQ multiplex PCR, and the TCRdb table lists in-frame clones only, not all of them. The sample lists about 35,000 clones; roughly two thirds were seen once. The sample consisted of PBMCs, taken at disease progression, from a patient treated with ibrutinib. These receptors originate from a human donor with chronic lymphocytic leukemia. Both conserved end residues are trimmed from each CDR3. Each record gives: V gene, clone size, J gene, CDR3 protein. Expanded clones are given a class, and other clones once, few, many or no size at all.

TRBV11-2	once	TRBJ1-2	ASSPFSAGNGYT
TRBV27	-	TRBJ2-3	ASSPLGQNTQY
TRBV21-1	-	TRBJ2-1	ASSNGQGNLGDNEQF
TRBV6-5	-	TRBJ1-6	ASSYSNLGDSPLH
TRBV7-6	-	TRBJ1-5	ASSPGQVNQPQH
TRBV15	-	TRBJ2-6	ATSRDVGAGANVLT
TRBV29-1	few	TRBJ1-2	SVSPGQGTYGYT
TRBV29-1	-	TRBJ2-1	SVALSSYNEQF
TRBV2	-	TRBJ2-5	ASMWGGGETQY
TRBV10-2	-	TRBJ1-6	ASRGNPPLH
TRBV27	-	TRBJ1-5	ASRSFGRTNQPQH
TRBV6-5	-	TRBJ1-3	ASSYTGGVGNTIY
TRBV19	-	TRBJ1-6	ASSIFVGDSPLH
TRBV2	-	TRBJ1-2	ASSRQHNYGYT
TRBV28	-	TRBJ2-5	ASSIVSETQY
TRBV11-2	-	TRBJ2-7	ASSFGGWAAYSYEQY
TRBV7-7	-	TRBJ2-1	ASALLAGSYNEQF
TRBV7-9	-	TRBJ2-1	ASSSPGLAGAGGNEQF